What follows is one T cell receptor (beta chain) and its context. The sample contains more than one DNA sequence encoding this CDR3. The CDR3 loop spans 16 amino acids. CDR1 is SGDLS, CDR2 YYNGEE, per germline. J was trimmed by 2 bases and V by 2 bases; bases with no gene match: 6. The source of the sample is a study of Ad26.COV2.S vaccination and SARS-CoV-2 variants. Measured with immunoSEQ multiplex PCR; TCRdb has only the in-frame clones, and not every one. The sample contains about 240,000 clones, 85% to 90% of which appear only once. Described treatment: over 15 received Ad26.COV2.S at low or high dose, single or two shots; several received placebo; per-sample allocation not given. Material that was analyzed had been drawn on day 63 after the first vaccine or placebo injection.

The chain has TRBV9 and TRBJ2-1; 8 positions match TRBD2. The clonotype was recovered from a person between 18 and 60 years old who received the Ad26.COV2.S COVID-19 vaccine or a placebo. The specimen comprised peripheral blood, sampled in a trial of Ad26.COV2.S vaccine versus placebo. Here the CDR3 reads CASSVGAGGTYNEQFF. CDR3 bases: TGTGCCAGCAGCGTTGGGGCGGGGGGTACCTACAATGAGCAGTTCTTC.